This T cell receptor beta chain comes out of a study of cytomegalovirus exposure and HLA in healthy donors. Across the study: An earlier analysis identified approximately 120 million unique TCR beta sequences in 150 million to 200 million T cells.

A word on this clone: Its antigen is not identified.

The PCR used 60 Vbeta and 13 Jbeta primers. Profiling relied on immunoSEQ multiplex PCR, and the TCRdb table lists in-frame clones only, not all of them. The sample holds about 110,000 clones, 55% to 65% seen once. Study-wide findings and caveats: Across donors, sequencing depth was assumed by presence/absence analyses to be roughly uniform. V- and J-gene trimming in TCR beta was tied to a missense DCLRE1C variant by an analysis performed later. Confirmation in vitro established that three CMV-associated chains were specific for CMV antigens.

Sequencing was done on a sample of PBMCs. This clonotype was obtained from a woman in her 30s in good health and CMV-seronegative.

The CDR3 protein is CASSLEASGTLWAYEQYF. The CDR3 DNA is TGTGCCAGCAGCTTAGAGGCTAGCGGGACCCTTTGGGCCTACGAGCAGTACTTC. The chain recombines TRBV7-4 with TRBJ2-7; 9 nucleotides agree with TRBD2. Germline values: CDR1 SGHVT, CDR2 SQSDAQ. The CDR3 has 18 amino acids. After removal of 1 base from V and 2 bases from J, the junction contained 12 bases not matched to a gene.